These 5 T cell receptor beta chains were sequenced from one sample in a study of T cells in Graves' hyperthyroidism and ophthalmopathy. TCR beta CDR3 regions were amplified from RNA transcripts. Researchers ran a first-round RT-PCR on the TCR CDR3 using the HTBI primer set. MiXCR, run by TCRdb on the multiplex PCR reads, gives a single entry per CDR3 protein. This table has over 650,000 distinct CDR3 sequences, 16% appearing once. The sequenced sample consisted of blood. All receptors derive from a man between 18 and 29 years old with Graves' hyperthyroidism.

The V call is TRBV6-1, the J call TRBJ2-4; a possible D gene is TRBD2 (6 bases). The CDR3 runs 14 residues. Germline CDR1 is MNHNS and CDR2 is SASEGT. The V end was cut by 7 bases, the J end by 0 bases, with 10 bases between. The CDR3 nucleotides read TGTGCCAGCACGGCGGGGCTAGCCAAAAACATTCAGTACTTC. This codes for CASTAGLAKNIQYF.

This clonotype has ten or more counts. This sequence joins TRBV2 and TRBJ2-1; TRBD1 matches 8 bases. Trimming removed 6 bases from V and 7 bases from J; junction bases left unmatched: 11. CDR1 is SNHLY and CDR2 is FYNNEI in the germline V gene. This CDR3 is built from 15 residues. The CDR3, as DNA: TGTGCCAGCAGGAAAGACAGGGGAGGTGTGAATGAGCAGTTCTTC. This codes for CASRKDRGGVNEQFF. The full variable domain, completed using reference TRBV2 and TRBJ2-1, is EPEVTQTPSHQVTQMGQEVILRCVPISNHLYFYWYRQILGQKVEFLVSFYNNEISEKSEIFDDQFSVERPDGSNFTLKIRSTKLEDSAMYFCASRKDRGGVNEQFFGPGTRLTVL.

The CDR3, as DNA: TGCAGTGCTAGAGCTAGCGCCTCCTACGAGCAGTACTTC. Translation: CSARASASYEQYF. This chain links TRBV20-1 with TRBJ2-7, with D perhaps TRBD2 (6 bases). Deletions cut 1 base from V and 0 bases from J, with 7 bases between. The CDR3 contains 13 residues. Germline values: CDR1 DFQATT, CDR2 SNEGSKA (reference sequence).

This sequence joins TRBV20-1 and TRBJ1-1; the D gene is possibly TRBD1 (5 bases). Germline V gives CDR1 DFQATT, CDR2 SNEGSKA (reference sequence). The CDR3 extends over 16 amino acids. V lost 0 bases and J lost 1, with 15 bases in between. Here the CDR3 reads CSARDGRGLTNTEAFF. Here the CDR3 DNA reads TGCAGTGCTAGAGATGGGAGGGGACTTACGAACACTGAAGCTTTCTTT.

This clonotype has ten or more counts. J is TRBJ1-1 and V is TRBV28; no clear D gene. The germline V and J ends were trimmed by 4 bases and 1 base, with 10 bases remaining between them. This CDR3 region has 14 residues. The germline CDR1 and CDR2 sequences are MDHEN and SYDVKM. DNA for the CDR3: TGTGCCAGCAGTTCATTCAAGAAGAACACTGAAGCTTTCTTT. It codes for CASSSFKKNTEAFF.